This TCR beta chain was profiled in a study of Tregs in tolerant kidney transplant recipients. Overall study findings and caveats: Biological reproducibility was not directly addressed in this study. The small number of patients limits these findings pending further validation.

A remark on this clone: The target antigen is unknown.

CD4+CD25+CD127- Tregs, CD4+CD25- non-Tregs, CD4 and CD8 cells were sorted. Here immunoSEQ multiplex PCR was the method, and the copy in TCRdb shows in-frame clones only, minus some. The sample holds more than 95,000 clones; roughly 93% are singletons and the top ten take roughly 0.61%. V lost 0 bases to trimming and J lost 3 bases; unmatched junction nucleotides: 8. CDR3 length equals 18 residues. The germline CDR1 and CDR2 sequences are MNHEY and SMNVEV (reference sequence). This rearrangement joins TRBV27 to TRBJ2-3; the match to TRBD2 covers 11 bases. Material for sequencing was CD4+ T cells from blood. This TCR was recovered from a human donor in good health. The CDR3 sequence is CASSLSLAGGWGTDTQYF. CDR3 coding DNA: TGTGCCAGCAGTTTATCGCTAGCGGGGGGATGGGGGACAGATACGCAGTATTTT.